This is a list of T cell receptor beta chains from one sample in a study of early T cells in non-severe SARS-CoV-2 infection. TCRdb recomputed calls from the 5' RACE reads with MiXCR, one row per CDR3 protein. The sample gives some 34,000 distinct CDR3 sequences, 9.9% of which show up once; roughly 12% is in the top ten. Material: whole blood. The source of these receptors is an adult who was a healthcare worker with PCR-confirmed SARS-CoV-2 infection or an uninfected control (not recorded which). The CDR3 runs from the conserved cysteine through the conserved F or W. A D gene is named only where the DNA matches it firmly. Size is omitted from some rows. Given values are once, few, many or a class for expanded clones.

size	D	J	V	length	DNA	CDR3
NA	NA	TRBJ2-4	TRBV19	16	TGTGCCAGTAGAGAAACGGTGCGTGCCCCCGAAAACATTCAGTACTTC	CASRETVRAPENIQYF
few	NA	TRBJ2-2	TRBV5-4	15	TGTGCCAGCAGCTTGGATTCGATGAACACCGTGGAGCTGTTTTTT	CASSLDSMNTVELFF
many	NA	TRBJ2-7	TRBV28	13	TGTGCCAGCAGTTCCTCCAGGGGTGGCGAGCAGTACTTC	CASSSSRGGEQYF
few	TRBD1	TRBJ1-1	TRBV6-5	15	TGTGCCAGCAGCCGCCGAACGACAGGGCTCACTGAAGCTTTCTTT	CASSRRTTGLTEAFF
NA	NA	TRBJ1-2	TRBV29-1	12	TGCAGCGTTGACGGACAGAACTATGGCTACACCTTC	CSVDGQNYGYTF
many	NA	TRBJ1-2	TRBV30	12	TGTGCCTGGAGTATCCAGACGGGAGGCTACACCTTC	CAWSIQTGGYTF
few	NA	TRBJ2-7	TRBV29-1	13	TGCAGCGTTGAGCATGGCGGGACATCCGAGCAGTACTTC	CSVEHGGTSEQYF
many	NA	TRBJ1-2	TRBV29-1	12	TGCAGCGCTGGGACAACCAACTATGGCTACACCTTC	CSAGTTNYGYTF
few	NA	TRBJ1-2	TRBV30	13	TGTGCCTGGAGTCCGGGACGGGGCTATGGCTACACCTTC	CAWSPGRGYGYTF
few	TRBD1	TRBJ1-1	TRBV6-6	14	TGTGCCAGCCGGGACAGCCCTGGAGGCACTGAAGCTTTCTTT	CASRDSPGGTEAFF
few	NA	TRBJ2-6	TRBV7-8	16	TGTGCCAGCAGCTTAGATGGCGGGCCTGGGGCCAACGTCCTGACTTTC	CASSLDGGPGANVLTF
few	NA	TRBJ2-2	TRBV18	13	TGTGCCAGCCTCCCGTCGAACACCGGGGAGCTGTTTTTT	CASLPSNTGELFF
NA	TRBD1	TRBJ2-2	TRBV9	14	TGTGCCAGCAGCCCGACAGGGGACACCGGGGAGCTGTTTTTT	CASSPTGDTGELFF
NA	NA	TRBJ1-1	TRBV28	11	TGTGCCAGCACCAAGGAAACCGAAGCTTTCTTT	CASTKETEAFF
NA	NA	TRBJ1-6	TRBV27	14	TGTGCCAGCGCATCGGGAGGGGGTAATTCACCCCTCCACTTT	CASASGGGNSPLHF
NA	NA	TRBJ2-3	TRBV6-2/TRBV6-3	11	TGTGCCAGCAGCCATTCAGATACGCAGTATTTT	CASSHSDTQYF
NA	TRBD1	TRBJ1-1	TRBV20-1	15	TGCAGTGCTAGAGGGGCTGGGACAGGGCGCACTGAAGCTTTCTTT	CSARGAGTGRTEAFF
many	NA	TRBJ1-1	TRBV7-9	16	TGTGCCAGCAGCTCAGTGCAGACATTTATGAACACTGAAGCTTTCTTT	CASSSVQTFMNTEAFF
many	NA	TRBJ1-4	TRBV11-2	15	TGTGCCAGCAGCCAATTCCGGACCTCTAATGAAAAACTGTTTTTT	CASSQFRTSNEKLFF
many	NA	TRBJ2-5	TRBV7-3	14	TGTGCCAGCAGCTTATCAGCTAACCAAGAGACCCAGTACTTC	CASSLSANQETQYF
many	TRBD1	TRBJ2-1	TRBV20-1	12	TGCAGTGCACTAGGACAGGTACATGAGCAGTTCTTC	CSALGQVHEQFF
many	NA	TRBJ1-2	TRBV28	13	TGTGCCAGCAGTGGAGACAGGTTCGGGGGCTACACCTTC	CASSGDRFGGYTF
once	NA	TRBJ1-2	TRBV7-9	12	TGTGTCAGCAGCCCAGGTTTCTATGGCTACACCTTC	CVSSPGFYGYTF
NA	NA	TRBJ1-1	TRBV5-4	17	TGTGCCAGCAGCCTCCCTGTGGAGGTCGGTTCCGGCACTGAAGCTTTCTTT	CASSLPVEVGSGTEAFF
NA	NA	TRBJ2-5	TRBV7-2	13	TGTGCCAGCAGCACCAACAGGGTCAAGACCCAGTACTTC	CASSTNRVKTQYF
NA	NA	TRBJ2-5	TRBV7-2	12	TGTGCCAGCAGCCCCTCCCGGGAGACCCAGTACTTC	CASSPSRETQYF
NA	NA	TRBJ1-1	TRBV11-2	15	TGTGCCAGCAGCTTACCACCCTACAGGGCCGCTGAAGCTTTCTTT	CASSLPPYRAAEAFF
many	TRBD2	TRBJ2-1	TRBV19	15	TGTGCCAGTAGTACACGGGGACTAGCGGCCAATGAGCAGTTCTTC	CASSTRGLAANEQFF
many	TRBD1	TRBJ2-7	TRBV29-1	12	TGCAGCGTGGAGACAGGGGCCTACGAGCAGTACTTC	CSVETGAYEQYF
few	NA	TRBJ2-7	TRBV12-3/TRBV12-4	11	TGTGCCAGCAGTCGTGGACCCGAGCAGTACTTC	CASSRGPEQYF
many	TRBD1	TRBJ1-1	TRBV6-4	14	TGTGCCAGCAGCCGGGACAGGGGAGACACTGAAGCTTTCTTT	CASSRDRGDTEAFF
many	NA	TRBJ2-5	TRBV10-3	16	TGTGCCATCAGTCCCGGAATCGGGCAGGGGGGTGAGACCCAGTACTTC	CAISPGIGQGGETQYF
few	NA	TRBJ1-1	TRBV12-3/TRBV12-4	17	TGTGCCAGCAGTTTAGGCTTGGGGGGCATCCGCACTGTCGGAGCTTTCTTT	CASSLGLGGIRTVGAFF
many	NA	TRBJ1-5	TRBV19	14	TGTGCCAGTAGATGGGGGGATTTCAATCAGCCCCAGCATTTT	CASRWGDFNQPQHF
NA	TRBD1	TRBJ2-5	TRBV2	12	TGTGCCACCGGACAGGGGGAAGAGACCCAGTACTTC	CATGQGEETQYF
few	NA	TRBJ1-5	TRBV12-3/TRBV12-4	16	TGTGCCAGCAGTCTGAGGGGGGAAAGGAGCAATCAGCCCCAGCATTTT	CASSLRGERSNQPQHF
NA	NA	TRBJ1-6	TRBV29-1	14	TGCAGCGTCGCTACCGGGACACGTAATTCACCCCTCCACTTT	CSVATGTRNSPLHF
many	TRBD2	TRBJ2-2	TRBV6-5	18	TGTGCCAGCAGTTACTCGATGCTAGCGGGGGTTAACACCGGGGAGCTGTTTTTT	CASSYSMLAGVNTGELFF
many	NA	TRBJ1-1	TRBV20-1	13	TGCAGGGTGGGGGGTACGGCCAACACTGAAGCTTTCTTT	CRVGGTANTEAFF
many	NA	TRBJ2-5	TRBV10-3	13	TGTGCCATCGGGGGCTCGGGGCAAGAGACCCAGTACTTC	CAIGGSGQETQYF
NA	NA	TRBJ2-2	TRBV29-1	14	TGCAGCGCACCGGGACTGACGAACACCGGGGAGCTGTTTTTT	CSAPGLTNTGELFF
many	NA	TRBJ2-2	TRBV30	13	TGTGCCTGGGGACAGCAGAACACCGGGGAGCTGTTTTTT	CAWGQQNTGELFF
many	NA	TRBJ2-7	TRBV4-3	15	TGCGCCAGCAGCCAAGTAACCGGACAGTCCTACGAGCAGTACTTC	CASSQVTGQSYEQYF
few	NA	TRBJ2-7	TRBV25-1	12	TGTGCCAGCCAGGAGGGACTCCAAGGGCAGTACTTC	CASQEGLQGQYF
many	TRBD2	TRBJ2-1	TRBV6-5	15	TGTGCCAGCAGTGCCGCGGGGGGGCGCCATTATGAGCAGTTCTTC	CASSAAGGRHYEQFF
few	NA	TRBJ2-5	TRBV18	13	TGTGCCAGCTCACCACCAAGCCAAGAGACCCAGTACTTC	CASSPPSQETQYF
few	NA	TRBJ1-6	TRBV19	14	TGTGCCAGTAGTATCGGACAAGCCAATTCACCCCTCCACTTT	CASSIGQANSPLHF
NA	TRBD1	TRBJ1-2	TRBV29-1	14	TGCAGCGGTGTTGGGACAGGGGGCAGGGATGGCTACACCTTC	CSGVGTGGRDGYTF
many	NA	TRBJ2-3	TRBV6-6	14	TGTGCCAGCAGGGAAGGTGGGGGCGGGCATACGCAGTATTTT	CASREGGGGHTQYF
many	TRBD1	TRBJ1-2	TRBV7-3	14	TGTGCCAGCAGTCCCGACAGGGGGCTAGTCGGCTACACCTTC	CASSPDRGLVGYTF
NA	TRBD2	TRBJ2-7	TRBV28	17	TGTGCCAGCAGGACCTCCTTGCGGGGGGACCACCCCTACGAGCAGTACTTC	CASRTSLRGDHPYEQYF
few	NA	TRBJ1-1	TRBV9	16	TGTGCCAGCAGCCCCCTATCGCCGGGGTTGGGGACTGAAGCTTTCTTT	CASSPLSPGLGTEAFF
many	TRBD1	TRBJ2-2	TRBV6-5	15	TGTGCCAGCAGTTACAACAGGGGCGGGACCGGGGAGCTGTTTTTT	CASSYNRGGTGELFF
many	NA	TRBJ1-1	TRBV5-1	15	TGCGCCAGCAGCTCGTCCACCTACATGAACACTGAAGCTTTCTTT	CASSSSTYMNTEAFF
few	NA	TRBJ2-3	TRBV2	17	TGTGCCAGCAGAGGAGGTGGGGGAAAAACTAGCACAGATACGCAGTATTTT	CASRGGGGKTSTDTQYF
many	TRBD1	TRBJ1-2	TRBV7-9	15	TGTGCCAGCAGCTTTTCCGGGGACAGGGGCTATGGCTACACCTTC	CASSFSGDRGYGYTF